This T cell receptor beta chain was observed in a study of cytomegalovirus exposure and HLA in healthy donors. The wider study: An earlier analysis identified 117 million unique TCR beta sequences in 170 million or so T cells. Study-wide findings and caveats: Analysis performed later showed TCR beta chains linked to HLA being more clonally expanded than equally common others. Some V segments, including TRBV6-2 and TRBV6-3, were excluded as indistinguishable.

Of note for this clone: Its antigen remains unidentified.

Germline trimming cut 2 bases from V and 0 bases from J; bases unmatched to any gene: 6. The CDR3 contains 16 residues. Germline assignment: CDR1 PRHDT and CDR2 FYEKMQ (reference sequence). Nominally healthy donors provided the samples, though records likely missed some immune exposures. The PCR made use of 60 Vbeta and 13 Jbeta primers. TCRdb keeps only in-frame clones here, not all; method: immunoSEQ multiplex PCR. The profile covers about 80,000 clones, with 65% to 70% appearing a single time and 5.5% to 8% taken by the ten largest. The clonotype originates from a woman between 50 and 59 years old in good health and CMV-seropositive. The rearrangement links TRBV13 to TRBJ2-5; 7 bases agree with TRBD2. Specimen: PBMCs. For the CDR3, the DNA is TGTGCCAGCAGCTTAATGGAGCGGGGTTACCAAGAGACCCAGTACTTC. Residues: CASSLMERGYQETQYF.